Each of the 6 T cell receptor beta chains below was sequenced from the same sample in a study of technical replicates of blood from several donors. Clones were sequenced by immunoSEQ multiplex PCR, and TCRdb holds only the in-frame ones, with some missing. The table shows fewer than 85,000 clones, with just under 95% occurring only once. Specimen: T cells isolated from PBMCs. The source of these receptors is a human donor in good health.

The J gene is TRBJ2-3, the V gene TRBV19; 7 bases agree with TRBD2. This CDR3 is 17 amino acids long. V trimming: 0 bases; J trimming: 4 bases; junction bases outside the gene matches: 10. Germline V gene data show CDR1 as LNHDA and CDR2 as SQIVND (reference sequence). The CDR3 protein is CASSIDLKRGYSDTQYF. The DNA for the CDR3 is TGTGCCAGTAGTATAGATCTGAAGCGGGGCTACTCAGATACGCAGTATTTT.

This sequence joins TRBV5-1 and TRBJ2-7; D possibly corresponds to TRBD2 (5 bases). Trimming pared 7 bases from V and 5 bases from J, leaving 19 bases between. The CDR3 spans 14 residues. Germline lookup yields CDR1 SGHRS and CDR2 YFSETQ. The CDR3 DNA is TGCGCCAGCTGGGAAAAGGGAAGCGGTCACGAGCAGTACTTC. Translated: CASWEKGSGHEQYF.

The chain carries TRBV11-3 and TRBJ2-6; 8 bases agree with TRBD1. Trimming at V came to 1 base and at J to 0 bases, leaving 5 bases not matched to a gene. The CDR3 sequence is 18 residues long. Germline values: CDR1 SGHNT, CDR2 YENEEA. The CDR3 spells CASSLGGQDRSGANVLTF. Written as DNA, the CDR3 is TGTGCCAGCAGCTTAGGGGGACAGGATCGCTCTGGGGCCAACGTCCTGACTTTC.

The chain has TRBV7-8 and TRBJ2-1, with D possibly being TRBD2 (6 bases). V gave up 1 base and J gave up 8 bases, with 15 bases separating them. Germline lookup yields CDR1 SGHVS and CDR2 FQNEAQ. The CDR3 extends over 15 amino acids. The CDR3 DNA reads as TGTGCCAGCAGCTTAGGAGCGGGCATTTTCCATGAGCAGTTCTTC. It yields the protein CASSLGAGIFHEQFF.

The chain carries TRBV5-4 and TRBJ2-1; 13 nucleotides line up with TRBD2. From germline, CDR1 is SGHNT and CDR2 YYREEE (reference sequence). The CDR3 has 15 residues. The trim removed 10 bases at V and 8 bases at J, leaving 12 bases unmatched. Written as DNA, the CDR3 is TGTGCCGGGGGACTAGCGGGAATTCAGTATGATGAGCAGTTCTTC. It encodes CAGGLAGIQYDEQFF.

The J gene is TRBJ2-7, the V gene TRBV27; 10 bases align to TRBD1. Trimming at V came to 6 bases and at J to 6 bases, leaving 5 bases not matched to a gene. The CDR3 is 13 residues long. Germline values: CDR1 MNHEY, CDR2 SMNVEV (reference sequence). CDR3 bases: TGTGCCAGCAGAGGGACAGGGGAGGTCGAGCAGTACTTC. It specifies CASRGTGEVEQYF.